This entry features one T cell receptor beta chain sequence. Its antigen is not identified. The CDR3 runs to 14 residues. V was trimmed by 0 bases and J by 1 base, leaving 8 bases between them. Germline CDR1 and CDR2: SGHKS and YYEKEE (reference sequence). The data belong to a study of cytomegalovirus exposure and HLA in healthy donors. About the research overall: Out of approximately 170 million T cells, an earlier analysis found over 100 million unique TCR beta sequences in total.

Study observations and caveats: The authors later found TCR association rates varying by HLA locus, with DRB1 most and HLA-C fewest. The authors enumerated 150 to 200 TCR beta chains as linked to cytomegalovirus.

It was with 60 Vbeta and 13 Jbeta primers that the PCR ran. The repertoire was sequenced with immunoSEQ multiplex PCR; TCRdb's copy has only in-frame clones and lacks some. This sample's clone table lists 150,000 to 200,000 clones. The source is a woman between 18 and 29 years old in good health and CMV-seropositive. Input material: PBMCs. The J gene is TRBJ2-7, the V gene TRBV5-5; D not certain. The CDR3 is CASSLVGRSYEQYF. In nucleotides, the CDR3 is TGTGCCAGCAGCTTGGTTGGCAGGTCCTACGAGCAGTACTTC.